The 24 T cell receptor beta chains presented below share a single source sample, sequenced in a study of OX40 agonist ivuxolimab in advanced cancers. Produced via immunoSEQ multiplex PCR; TCRdb's table is partial and in-frame only. The table lists roughly 30,000 clones, roughly 91% of them singletons. This specimen was CD4+ or CD8+ T cells sorted from blood, taken in a trial of the OX40 agonist ivuxolimab. The receptors come from an adult with an advanced solid tumor such as melanoma, head and neck, liver or kidney cancer.

The V gene is TRBV9, the J gene TRBJ1-2; no definite D call. V was cut by 0 bases and J by 6 bases, with 15 bases left in between. The CDR3 has 15 amino acids. Germline V gene data show CDR1 as SGDLS and CDR2 as YYNGEE. The CDR3 loop is CASSVAETALDGYTF. The CDR3, as DNA: TGTGCCAGCAGCGTAGCTGAAACAGCCTTAGATGGCTACACCTTC. Filled out from reference TRBV9 and TRBJ1-2, the complete variable domain reads DSGVTQTPKHLITATGQRVTLRCSPRSGDLSVYWYQQSLDQGLQFLIQYYNGEERAKGNILERFSAQQFPDLHSELNLSSLELGDSALYFCASSVAETALDGYTFGSGTRLTVV.

The chain is built from TRBV10-3 and TRBJ2-2; D gene ambiguous. This CDR3 region has 12 residues. V was cut by 6 bases and J by 3 bases, with 5 bases left in between. Germline CDR1 and CDR2: ENHRY and SYGVKD. DNA of the CDR3: TGTGCCATCAGAACCTACACCGGGGAGCTGTTTTTT. It yields the protein CAIRTYTGELFF.

Regarding this clone: One end of the junction does not line up with germline, which may come from a read error. The V gene is TRBV4-1, the J gene TRBJ1-2; 8 nucleotides agree with TRBD1. The CDR3 has 14 residues. CDR1 and CDR2 (germline): MGHRA, YSYEKL. The CDR3 sequence is CASTQPGQGGPNTF. CDR3 bases: TGCGCCAGCACCCAACCCGGACAGGGAGGCCCAAACACCTTC.

DNA for the CDR3: TGTGCCAGCAGCTTGGAACAGGGGTGGGCCTACGAGCAGTACTTC. It codes for CASSLEQGWAYEQYF. The chain combines TRBV5-5 with TRBJ2-7; 7 bases match TRBD1. The trim removed 0 bases at V and 2 bases at J, leaving 5 bases unmatched. The CDR3 totals 15 residues. Germline assignment: CDR1 SGHKS and CDR2 YYEKEE (reference sequence).

This chain links TRBV7-3 with TRBJ2-1; 11 bases agree with TRBD2. The CDR3 consists of 15 residues. V was clipped by 5 bases and J by 5 bases; unmatched bases: 5. Germline CDR1 reads SGHTA; CDR2 reads FQGTGA. The CDR3 here is CASSGLAGGHNEQFF. DNA for the CDR3: TGTGCCAGCAGCGGCCTAGCGGGGGGCCACAATGAGCAGTTCTTC.

The J gene is TRBJ2-1, the V gene TRBV7-9; 11 positions agree with TRBD1. V was clipped by 4 bases and J by 8 bases; unmatched bases: 7. From germline, CDR1 is SEHNR and CDR2 FQNEAQ (reference sequence). The CDR3 has 15 amino acids. This CDR3 is CASSSRTGGLDEQFF. CDR3 bases: TGTGCCAGCAGCTCAAGGACAGGGGGCCTCGATGAGCAGTTCTTC.

The chain couples TRBV7-2 to TRBJ2-2; D gene uncertain. This CDR3 is built from 16 residues. CDR1 SGHTA and CDR2 FQGNSA come from the germline V gene. The ends were cut back, 4 bases at V and 7 bases at J, with 19 bases in the middle. CDR3 sequence reads: CASSYKSVEFLGELFF. Written as DNA, the CDR3 is TGTGCCAGCAGCTATAAAAGTGTAGAATTTCTCGGGGAGCTGTTTTTT. Variable domain in full (rest from reference TRBV7-2 and TRBJ2-2): GAGVSQSPSNKVTEKGKDVELRCDPISGHTALYWYRQSLGQGLEFLIYFQGNSAPDKSGLPSDRFSAERTGGSVSTLTIQRTQQEDSAVYLCASSYKSVEFLGELFFGEGSRLTVL.

This chain connects TRBV27 to TRBJ2-3, with TRBD2 identical over 8 bases. This CDR3 has 16 amino acids. CDR1 is MNHEY and CDR2 is SMNVEV in the germline V gene (reference sequence). Trimming took 3 bases from V and 0 from J; bases not matched to a gene: 5. The CDR3 loop is CASSFGTRTSTDTQYF. DNA for the CDR3: TGTGCCAGCAGTTTCGGGACTAGAACTAGCACAGATACGCAGTATTTT.

CDR3 sequence (DNA): TGTGCTAGTGGTTTGGTACAAGGAGGGCTCGGAGGCTACACCTTC. Translation: CASGLVQGGLGGYTF. The chain carries TRBV12-5 and TRBJ1-2; D not certain. This CDR3 is 15 amino acids long. The V and J ends lost 0 bases and 8 bases respectively, with 16 bases between them. CDR1 and CDR2 from the germline V gene are LGHNT and FRNRAP.

The V and J genes are TRBV30 and TRBJ2-7; perhaps TRBD1 as D (6 bases). Trimming left V 1 base short and J 12 bases short, with 25 bases between. CDR1 is GTSNPN, CDR2 SVGIG, per germline (reference sequence). This CDR3 region has 15 residues. The CDR3 loop reads CAWSDLWTEQPSWYF. The CDR3 bases are TGTGCCTGGAGTGATCTATGGACAGAGCAACCTTCGTGGTACTTC.

The V call is TRBV6-5, the J call TRBJ2-7; tentative D call: TRBD1 (6 bases). This CDR3 has 12 amino acids. Germline values: CDR1 MNHEY, CDR2 SVGAGI. Trimming cost V 3 bases and J 6 bases, with 9 bases left between them. The CDR3 DNA reads TGTGCCAGCAGTTATGCCAGGGGCGAGCAGTACTTC. Translating it yields CASSYARGEQYF.

The CDR3 region is CAWRTVSGNTIYF. The CDR3 region has the DNA TGTGCCTGGAGGACTGTCTCTGGAAACACCATATATTTT. The chain has TRBV30 and TRBJ1-3; no clear D gene. CDR1 GTSNPN and CDR2 SVGIG come from the germline V gene (reference sequence). Trimming stripped 3 bases from V and 0 bases from J, with 6 bases between. This CDR3 spans 13 amino acids.

This rearrangement joins TRBV2 to TRBJ2-2; D is ambiguous. The CDR3 loop spans 14 amino acids. Germline V gives CDR1 SNHLY, CDR2 FYNNEI. V lost 7 bases and J 4 bases, leaving 13 bases between the germline ends. The CDR3 here is CASMTSSVTGELFF. CDR3 coding DNA: TGTGCCAGCATGACCTCGTCAGTCACCGGGGAGCTGTTTTTT.

The chain links TRBV13 to TRBJ2-7, with TRBD1 matching over 7 bases. In germline, CDR1 is PRHDT, CDR2 FYEKMQ (reference sequence). The CDR3 is 13 amino acids. V lost 5 bases, J lost 5 bases, and 6 bases stayed unmatched. The CDR3 coding sequence is TGTGCCAGCAGCCGAGACAGGGTGGACGAGCAGTACTTC. This translates into CASSRDRVDEQYF.

The chain is built from TRBV29-1 and TRBJ2-2; 7 nucleotides match TRBD2. The ends lost 2 bases at V and 7 bases at J; junction bases unmatched: 7. Germline-derived CDR1 and CDR2 are SQVTM and ANQGSEA. The CDR3 runs to 14 residues. The CDR3 DNA sequence: TGCAGCGTTGAATTGGGGAGGGCCGTCGGGGAGCTGTTTTTT. It codes for CSVELGRAVGELFF.

The V gene is TRBV10-3, the J gene TRBJ1-2, with D possibly TRBD1 on 5 matching bases. CDR3 length: 14 residues. Germline values: CDR1 ENHRY, CDR2 SYGVKD. V gave up 4 bases and J gave up 4 bases, with 13 bases separating them. Here the CDR3 DNA reads TGTGCCATCAGTGTTAAAACAGGAAGCTATGGCTACACCTTC. It specifies CAISVKTGSYGYTF.

The V call is TRBV13, the J call TRBJ1-4, with D tentatively TRBD1 (6 bases). The CDR3 runs to 15 residues. Trimming took 1 base from V and 8 from J, leaving 14 bases between them. CDR1 PRHDT and CDR2 FYEKMQ come from the germline V gene (reference sequence). The CDR3 DNA reads TGTGCCAGCAGCTTAGCAGGGGAAGGTAGCGAAAAACTGTTTTTT. Translated, it gives CASSLAGEGSEKLFF.

The rearrangement joins TRBV7-9 to TRBJ2-1; no reliable D call. The CDR3 contains 12 residues. Germline lookup yields CDR1 SEHNR and CDR2 FQNEAQ (reference sequence). Trimming pared 1 base from V and 10 bases from J, leaving 8 bases between. The CDR3: CASSLGGWEQFF. In DNA, the CDR3 is TGTGCCAGCAGCTTAGGGGGATGGGAGCAGTTCTTC.

The DNA for the CDR3 is TGCAGCGTTGAAGATGGACTAGCGGCAGATACGCAGTATTTT. This encodes CSVEDGLAADTQYF. V is TRBV29-1 and J is TRBJ2-3; 10 bases are shared with TRBD2. Germline V CDR1 and CDR2: SQVTM, ANQGSEA. The CDR3 is 14 amino acids. The ends lost 0 bases at V and 4 bases at J; junction bases unmatched: 1.

V usage is TRBV6-1 and J usage is TRBJ1-6; 7 bases align to TRBD1. The ends lost 2 bases at V and 12 bases at J; junction bases unmatched: 10. Looked up from germline, CDR1 is MNHNS and CDR2 is SASEGT. The CDR3 sequence is 15 residues long. The CDR3 sequence is CASSEPDRRGGPLHF. The DNA of the CDR3 is TGTGCCAGCAGTGAACCGGACAGGAGAGGAGGACCCCTCCACTTT.

This clone is a singleton in its sample. Given a much more abundant clone one base away, this may be a read error. The sample has other DNA sequences that encode this CDR3 too. The V and J genes are TRBV10-3 and TRBJ2-7, with TRBD1 matching 7 bases. The CDR3 loop spans 13 amino acids. The germline gives CDR1 ENHRY, CDR2 SYGVKD. V lost 3 bases to trimming and J lost 4 bases; unmatched junction nucleotides: 3. CDR3 amino acids: CAISDTGEYEQYF. The CDR3 region has the DNA TGTGCCATCAGTGACACAGGGGAATACGAGCAGTACTTC.

The chain links TRBV5-4 to TRBJ2-7, with 8 bases identical to TRBD1. Germline CDR1 reads SGHNT; CDR2 reads YYREEE (reference sequence). This CDR3 has 13 amino acids. Trimming took 2 bases from V and 7 from J; bases not matched to a gene: 5. CDR3 in DNA: TGTGCCAGCAGCTTCGGACAGGGTACGGAGCAGTACTTC. Protein product: CASSFGQGTEQYF.

The genes are TRBV19 and TRBJ2-1; maybe TRBD2 (7 bases). The CDR3 totals 14 residues. The germline CDR1 and CDR2 sequences are LNHDA and SQIVND (reference sequence). V lost 2 bases to trimming and J lost 6 bases, with 11 bases between them. CDR3 sequence: CASSIMGGGNEQFF. DNA of the CDR3: TGTGCCAGTAGTATAATGGGAGGGGGCAATGAGCAGTTCTTC.

The genes are TRBV9 and TRBJ2-7; 8 bases are shared with TRBD1. V was clipped by 2 bases and J by 5 bases; unmatched bases: 12. Germline V gene data show CDR1 as SGDLS and CDR2 as YYNGEE. This CDR3 spans 16 amino acids. The CDR3 nucleotides read TGTGCCAGCAGCGTCGCAGGGGGCTATCTGATCAACGAGCAGTACTTC. Translation: CASSVAGGYLINEQYF.